This T cell receptor beta chain was recovered during a study of shared clonotypes between healthy human individuals (dated by TCRdb to 2020 to 2022). In the study overall: A couple of women and a few men aged 18 to 49 years were included in the cohort. Blood TCR repertoires of about five healthy adults were deeply sequenced to estimate repertoire size and the extent of clonotype sharing between individuals. To increase sequencing depth and limit assay-specific biases, different laboratories used diverse techniques to prepare libraries and sequence TCR repertoires. Per donor, leukapheresis produced somewhere between about 0.9 and 9.5 billion PBMCs. Overall study results and their limits: The genetic and exposure-history diversity represented was limited by the small number of donors. Only blood was sampled, and tissue TCR repertoires likely differ from those in blood. Pairwise subsampling led to the expectation that sequencing depth would affect the degree of clonotype sharing among donors.

Comment on this clone: Its antigen specificity is not known. The record has no base qualities; no much larger clone is one base away. This sample includes further DNA sequences coding for the same CDR3.

TCR CDR3 regions were amplified from genomic DNA by multiplex PCR using the deep immunoSEQ assay. Genomic DNA extracted from each cell subset was distributed evenly over all wells of several immunoSEQ 96-well plates, and each plate served as one replicate. For unsorted PBMC, around 290 ng of genomic DNA, equivalent to about 30,000 T cell genomes, went into each replicate PCR. Ten immunoSEQ deep assay plates were used to sequence the unsorted PBMC genomic DNA. Purified libraries were quantified with a Qubit 3.0 fluorometer, sized on a Bioanalyzer 2100, and re-quantified with the KAPA Library Quantification kit. Every immunoSEQ 96-well plate was sequenced on a dedicated single-read 150-cycle Illumina NextSeq 550 flow cell. On the authors' methods: Because the immunoSEQ output held only junctional sequences and lacked quality scores, the filtering could not match the filtering applied to full-length reads. Sequences were annotated with PyIR, a Python wrapper for IgBLAST v1.9, using IMGT germline references to assign V/J genes and CDR3. Reads with weak V/J assignments (E-value above 1e-6), missing CDR3, stop codons, out-of-frame junctions, or ambiguous translated residues were removed. V3J clonotypes were defined as sequences sharing an identical inferred V gene, J gene, and CDR3 amino acid sequence. The percentage overlap between two repertoires was calculated by dividing the number of shared unique clonotypes by the size of the smaller repertoire. Repertoire richness was assessed with RTK rarefaction, the Chao1 estimator, and Recon v2.1 estimates of unobserved clonotypes. TCRdb's version of the immuneACCESS table is confined to in-frame rearrangements and falls short of the full clone set. An unresolved V gene accounts for under half of the shortfall where checked; the remainder is of unknown origin. V and J calls and clone size are those listed in that table; D and trimming were worked out from the DNA. The table for this sample lists 450,000 to 600,000 clones; roughly 85% of them were counted only once. Of the sample, roughly 12% falls within the top ten clones.

In the germline V gene, CDR1 corresponds to SGHRS and CDR2 to YFSETQ. The CDR3 spans 14 residues, from the cysteine through the phenylalanine. The retained sequence is limited to the CDR3, 42 bases, with the frame set at the first base. V is pared back by 3 bases and J by 1 base, with 8 bases lying between the germline termini. The donors were healthy, HIV-negative adults with no recently reported acute infections or vaccinations. Every donor was a Caucasian adult residing in Nashville, Tennessee, USA. For unsorted samples, 70 million to 95 million PBMCs were counted, and genomic DNA was extracted using the QIAamp DNA Blood Mini kit. Blood was obtained by leukapheresis, after which PBMCs were separated by Ficoll-Histopaque density gradient centrifugation and cryopreserved in liquid nitrogen vapor phase.

The sequencing input was PBMCs. The TCR was taken from a woman in her thirties or forties in good health. Some clones in this sample may be carry-over from other donors' samples. The chain is encoded by TRBV5-1 joined to TRBJ1-3, with a weak D call of TRBD1 (6 bases match). CDR3 loop: CASSSQGSGNTIYF. The nucleotide sequence reads as follows: TGCGCCAGCAGCTCACAGGGATCTGGAAACACCATATATTTT.